These T cell receptor beta chains were read from a single sample in a study of T cells after somatic rescue of genetic block. Assay: immunoSEQ multiplex PCR; the TCRdb copy retains only in-frame clones and omits some. The table shows 85,000 to 90,000 clones, with 75% to 90% occurring only once. Specimen: peripheral blood mononuclear cells (PBMCs). All receptors derive from a woman aged 18-35 years. Each CDR3 is given with its conserved first and last residue. D genes are given only for firm matches. A row's size may be missing; if present it is once, few, many or a size class.

.,14,.,TRBV28,TRBJ2-1,CASSPPDIRNEQFF,TGTGCCAGCAGCCCTCCTGACATCCGCAATGAGCAGTTCTTC
.,18,.,TRBV7-8,TRBJ2-6,CASSPQVRPGSGANVLTF,TGTGCCAGCAGCCCCCAAGTAAGGCCAGGCTCTGGGGCCAACGTCCTGACTTTC
.,13,TRBD2,TRBV6-5,TRBJ2-1,CASRLANYNEQFF,TGTGCCAGCAGACTAGCGAACTACAATGAGCAGTTCTTC
.,14,.,TRBV25-1,TRBJ2-7,CARKGDCSSYEQYF,TGTGCCAGAAAAGGGGACTGCTCCTCCTACGAGCAGTACTTC
.,13,TRBD1,TRBV10-3,TRBJ2-3,CAIRNGDRDTQYF,TGTGCCATCAGGAATGGGGACAGGGATACGCAGTATTTT
once,15,.,TRBV27,TRBJ2-7,CASSHSTSGAREQYF,TGTGCCAGCAGTCACTCCACTAGTGGGGCGCGCGAGCAGTACTTC
.,13,TRBD1,TRBV7-2,TRBJ1-5,CASSIRGDQPQHF,TGTGCCAGCAGCATCAGGGGGGATCAGCCCCAGCATTTT
.,14,.,TRBV6-5,TRBJ1-1,CASSSSGSVTEAFF,TGTGCCAGCAGTTCCTCGGGGTCCGTGACTGAAGCTTTCTTT
.,13,.,TRBV18,TRBJ1-3,CASSPGPGNTIYF,TGTGCCAGCTCACCAGGGCCTGGAAACACCATATATTTT
.,19,TRBD1,TRBV14,TRBJ1-1,CASSQDSTTGSLENTEAFF,TGTGCCAGCAGCCAAGATTCCACGACAGGGAGTCTGGAGAACACTGAAGCTTTCTTT
.,16,.,TRBV28,TRBJ1-5,CASSLLQGGGNQPQHF,TGTGCCAGCAGTTTACTACAGGGAGGGGGCAATCAGCCCCAGCATTTT
.,16,.,TRBV5-1,TRBJ1-5,CASSWGPQGSNQPQHF,TGCGCCAGCAGCTGGGGACCCCAGGGAAGCAATCAGCCCCAGCATTTT
.,16,TRBD2,TRBV15,TRBJ2-3,CATSEGLAGGADTQYF,TGTGCCACCAGCGAGGGACTAGCGGGAGGGGCAGATACGCAGTATTTT
.,14,.,TRBV27,TRBJ1-4,CASSPGTAIRKLFF,TGTGCCAGCAGTCCCGGGACCGCGATAAGAAAACTGTTTTTT
.,15,TRBD2,TRBV6-5,TRBJ2-2,CASSYSREGLGELFF,TGTGCCAGCAGTTACTCCAGGGAGGGATTAGGGGAGCTGTTTTTT
.,15,.,TRBV5-6,TRBJ2-2,CASSPGRMNTGELFF,TGTGCCAGCAGCCCGGGACGGATGAACACCGGGGAGCTGTTTTTT
.,15,TRBD1,TRBV5-6,TRBJ1-1,CASSSADRLNTEAFF,TGTGCCAGCAGCTCGGCGGACAGGTTGAACACTGAAGCTTTCTTT
.,11,.,TRBV11-2,TRBJ2-3,CASSLVDTQYF,TGTGCCAGCAGCTTAGTAGATACGCAGTATTTT
.,16,.,TRBV7-9,TRBJ2-1,CASSSTPGSRYNEQFF,TGTGCCAGCAGCTCTACCCCCGGGAGTCGCTACAATGAGCAGTTCTTC
.,13,.,TRBV25-1,TRBJ1-5,CASSESGNQPQHF,TGTGCCAGCAGTGAATCCGGTAATCAGCCCCAGCATTTT
.,13,.,TRBV6-1,TRBJ1-5,CASSDDGHQPQHF,TGTGCCAGCAGCGACGACGGTCATCAGCCCCAGCATTTT
.,12,.,TRBV2,TRBJ2-2,CASTLNTGELFF,TGTGCCAGCACCCTGAACACCGGGGAGCTGTTTTTT
.,16,TRBD2,TRBV7-9,TRBJ2-3,CASSLGPGGRTDTQYF,TGTGCCAGCAGCTTAGGCCCGGGAGGGAGGACAGATACGCAGTATTTT
.,14,.,TRBV9,TRBJ2-3,CASSRVIGTDTQYF,TGTGCCAGCAGTAGGGTTATCGGCACAGATACGCAGTATTTT
.,11,.,TRBV7-9,TRBJ1-1,CASSSSREAFF,TGTGCCAGCAGTTCCTCTCGGGAAGCTTTCTTT